A single sample is the source of the 16 T cell receptor beta chains below, sequenced in a study of cytomegalovirus exposure and HLA in healthy donors. PCR amplification relied on 60 Vbeta primers (plus 13 Jbeta primers). Only in-frame clones appear in the TCRdb table, and some are missing; sequencing was by immunoSEQ multiplex PCR. The sample shows 160,000 or so clones, roughly 80% of them seen only once. Specimen: PBMCs. Every receptor here comes from a woman in her thirties in good health and CMV-seronegative.

This clone was seen a single time. This rearrangement joins TRBV2 to TRBJ2-2, with 7 bases fitting TRBD1. CDR1 is SNHLY, CDR2 FYNNEI, per germline. CDR3 length: 15 residues. V lost 5 bases to trimming and J lost 8 bases; unmatched junction nucleotides: 11. The CDR3 reads CASSSRQGALGELFF. CDR3 nucleotides: TGTGCCAGCAGTAGCCGACAGGGAGCTCTGGGGGAGCTGTTTTTT.

The chain combines TRBV6-4 with TRBJ2-2; weak D call: TRBD1 (6 bases). The V gene lost 7 bases and the J gene lost 5 bases, with 14 bases spanning the gap. Germline loops: CDR1 MRHNA, CDR2 SNTAGT. This CDR3 is built from 14 residues. CDR3 loop: CASTKEGGTGELFF. CDR3 DNA: TGTGCCAGCACTAAAGAAGGGGGAACCGGGGAGCTGTTTTTT.

The chain combines TRBV5-1 with TRBJ2-1, with D possibly matching TRBD2 (7 bases). V was clipped by 4 bases and J by 8 bases, with 16 bases between them. CDR1 and CDR2 (germline): SGHRS, YFSETQ. The CDR3 has 14 amino acids. The CDR3 bases are TGCGCCAGCAGCCTTTGGGGGGGCCCCGATGAGCAGTTCTTC. Translated, it gives CASSLWGGPDEQFF. The full variable domain, rest sourced from reference TRBV5-1 and TRBJ2-1, is KAGVTQTPRYLIKTRGQQVTLSCSPISGHRSVSWYQQTPGQGLQFLFEYFSETQRNKGNFPGRFSGRQFSNSRSEMNVSTLELGDSALYLCASSLWGGPDEQFFGPGTRLTVL.

The chain links TRBV29-1 to TRBJ2-7; TRBD2 aligns across 10 bases. CDR1 and CDR2 from the germline V gene are SQVTM and ANQGSEA. The CDR3 is 15 residues long. The V and J ends lost 4 bases and 3 bases, in that order; junction bases with no gene match: 9. CDR3 DNA: TGCAGCGTTGCTAGCGGGGGCCCCCATTTCTACGAGCAGTACTTC. Its protein product is CSVASGGPHFYEQYF.

The chain carries TRBV7-3 and TRBJ2-6, with D unclear. V lost 5 bases and J lost 2, with 10 bases in between. CDR1 SGHTA and CDR2 FQGTGA come from the germline V gene. This CDR3 contains 15 residues. As DNA, the CDR3 is TGTGCCAGCAGCGAAGCTAACCCTGGGGCCAACGTCCTGACTTTC. It is translated as CASSEANPGANVLTF.

CDR3 coding DNA: TGTGCCAGCAGTTACTCGTCAGGTACCATGGAGCAGTACTTC. It specifies CASSYSSGTMEQYF. The chain employs TRBV6-5 and TRBJ2-7; D uncertain. V lost 0 bases to trimming and J lost 7 bases, with 13 bases between them. Germline V gene sequence: CDR1 MNHEY, CDR2 SVGAGI. There are 14 residues in the CDR3.

This clone has only a few counts. The chain uses TRBV29-1 and TRBJ2-7, with 11 nucleotides matching TRBD2. Germline V gene data show CDR1 as SQVTM and CDR2 as ANQGSEA. The CDR3 has 13 amino acids. V trimming: 4 bases; J trimming: 4 bases; junction bases outside the gene matches: 3. The CDR3 sequence is CSVVLAGGYEQYF. DNA for the CDR3: TGCAGCGTTGTGCTAGCGGGGGGTTACGAGCAGTACTTC.

J is TRBJ2-3 and V is TRBV7-7; 11 positions match TRBD1. Germline V gene sequence: CDR1 SSHAT, CDR2 FNYEAQ (reference sequence). The CDR3 extends over 16 amino acids. J lost 0 bases, V lost 5 bases, and 4 bases had no gene match. CDR3: CASSSGQGASTDTQYF. The CDR3 region has the DNA TGTGCCAGCAGCAGTGGACAGGGGGCGAGCACAGATACGCAGTATTTT.

The chain has TRBV11-1 and TRBJ1-6, with D perhaps TRBD1 (5 bases). The CDR3 covers 15 residues. The germline V gene encodes CDR1 SGHAT and CDR2 FQDESV (reference sequence). The ends were cut back, 2 bases at V and 8 bases at J, with 13 bases in the middle. The CDR3 region is CASSLRRGEDSPLHF. Here the CDR3 DNA reads TGTGCCAGCAGCTTAAGGAGGGGCGAGGATTCACCCCTCCACTTT.

The rearrangement uses TRBV19 and TRBJ2-1; TRBD2 matches at 10 bases. V shed 3 bases, J shed 4 bases, and the junction held 3 bases outside the gene matches. Per the germline V gene, CDR1 is LNHDA and CDR2 is SQIVND (reference sequence). This CDR3 region has 15 residues. The CDR3 reads CASSISGGHYNEQFF. The CDR3, as DNA: TGTGCCAGTAGTATTAGCGGGGGGCATTACAATGAGCAGTTCTTC.

Remarks on this clone: Other DNA sequences of this sample code for an identical CDR3. The J gene is TRBJ2-7, the V gene TRBV5-1; TRBD1 agrees at 11 bases. The CDR3 is 14 amino acids. Germline CDR1 SGHRS, CDR2 YFSETQ. V was clipped by 7 bases and J by 6 bases; unmatched bases: 9. The CDR3 loop reads CASSSGQGAVEQYF. CDR3 DNA: TGCGCCAGCTCCTCCGGACAGGGGGCGGTCGAGCAGTACTTC.

In this sample, this clone turned up a few times. Other DNA variants within this sample encode the same CDR3. V usage is TRBV18 and J usage is TRBJ1-1, with D possibly matching TRBD1 (5 bases). The CDR3 spans 12 residues. The V and J ends lost 2 bases and 5 bases respectively, with 6 bases between them. Germline V gene sequence: CDR1 KGHSH, CDR2 LQKENI. The CDR3 spells CASSPGATEAFF. In DNA form, the CDR3 reads TGTGCCAGCTCACCAGGGGCAACTGAAGCTTTCTTT. The full variable domain, with the rest looked up from reference TRBV18 and TRBJ1-1, is NAGVMQNPRHLVRRRGQEARLRCSPMKGHSHVYWYRQLPEEGLKFMVYLQKENIIDESGMPKERFSAEFPKEGPSILRIQQVVRGDSAAYFCASSPGATEAFFGQGTRLTVV.

This chain links TRBV7-2 with TRBJ2-3, with 7 positions matching TRBD2. There are 18 residues in the CDR3. Per germline, CDR1 SGHTA and CDR2 FQGNSA. J lost 4 bases, V lost 5 bases, and 18 bases had no gene match. CDR3 bases: TGTGCCAGCAGCGGGCATCACAGGAGCGGGGTTGGGGCAGATACGCAGTATTTT. Its protein is CASSGHHRSGVGADTQYF. The full variable domain, rest sourced from reference TRBV7-2 and TRBJ2-3, is GAGVSQSPSNKVTEKGKDVELRCDPISGHTALYWYRQSLGQGLEFLIYFQGNSAPDKSGLPSDRFSAERTGGSVSTLTIQRTQQEDSAVYLCASSGHHRSGVGADTQYFGPGTRLTVL.

This sequence joins TRBV5-1 and TRBJ2-3; 9 bases map to TRBD2. Germline CDR1 and CDR2: SGHRS and YFSETQ. The CDR3 extends over 16 amino acids. The V gene end was trimmed by 0 bases and the J gene end by 5 bases; junction bases not matched to a gene: 7. The CDR3 bases are TGCGCCAGCAGCTTGGTCGCTAGCGGGGTTGGAGATACGCAGTATTTT. Translated: CASSLVASGVGDTQYF.

The V and J genes are TRBV28 and TRBJ2-7; D unresolved. CDR3 length equals 12 residues. Germline V CDR1 and CDR2: MDHEN, SYDVKM. V was shortened by 7 bases and J by 2 bases, with 9 bases between the two germline ends. The CDR3 reads CASKGRAYEQYF. The CDR3 nucleotides read TGTGCCAGCAAAGGCCGGGCCTACGAGCAGTACTTC.

The chain carries TRBV29-1 and TRBJ1-4; D gene unclear. Trimming cost V 7 bases and J 7 bases, with 16 bases left between them. Germline V gene sequence: CDR1 SQVTM, CDR2 ANQGSEA. This CDR3 spans 13 amino acids. CDR3 sequence: CSAYEARGEKLFF. Here the CDR3 DNA reads TGCAGCGCTTATGAGGCGCGGGGTGAAAAACTGTTTTTT. The entire variable domain, with the rest obtained from reference TRBV29-1 and TRBJ1-4, is as follows: SAVISQKPSRDICQRGTSLTIQCQVDSQVTMMFWYRQQPGQSLTLIATANQGSEATYESGFVIDKFPISRPNLTFSTLTVSNMSPEDSSIYLCSAYEARGEKLFFGSGTQLSVL.